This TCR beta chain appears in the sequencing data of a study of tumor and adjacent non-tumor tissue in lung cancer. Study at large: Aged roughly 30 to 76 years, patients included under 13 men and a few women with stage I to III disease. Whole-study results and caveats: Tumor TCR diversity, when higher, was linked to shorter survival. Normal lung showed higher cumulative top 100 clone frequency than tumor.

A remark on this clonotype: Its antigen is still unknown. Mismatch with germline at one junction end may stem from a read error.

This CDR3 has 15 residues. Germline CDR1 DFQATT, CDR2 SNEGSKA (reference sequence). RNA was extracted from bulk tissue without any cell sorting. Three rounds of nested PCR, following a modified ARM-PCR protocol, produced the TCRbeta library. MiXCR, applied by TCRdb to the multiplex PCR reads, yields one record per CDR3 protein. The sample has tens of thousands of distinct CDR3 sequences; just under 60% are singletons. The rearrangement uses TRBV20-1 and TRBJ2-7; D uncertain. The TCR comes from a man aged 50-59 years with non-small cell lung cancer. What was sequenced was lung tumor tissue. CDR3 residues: CSAYPMKATACEQYF. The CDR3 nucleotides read TGCAGTGCCTACCCGATGAAGGCAACCGCCTGCGAGCAATACTTC.